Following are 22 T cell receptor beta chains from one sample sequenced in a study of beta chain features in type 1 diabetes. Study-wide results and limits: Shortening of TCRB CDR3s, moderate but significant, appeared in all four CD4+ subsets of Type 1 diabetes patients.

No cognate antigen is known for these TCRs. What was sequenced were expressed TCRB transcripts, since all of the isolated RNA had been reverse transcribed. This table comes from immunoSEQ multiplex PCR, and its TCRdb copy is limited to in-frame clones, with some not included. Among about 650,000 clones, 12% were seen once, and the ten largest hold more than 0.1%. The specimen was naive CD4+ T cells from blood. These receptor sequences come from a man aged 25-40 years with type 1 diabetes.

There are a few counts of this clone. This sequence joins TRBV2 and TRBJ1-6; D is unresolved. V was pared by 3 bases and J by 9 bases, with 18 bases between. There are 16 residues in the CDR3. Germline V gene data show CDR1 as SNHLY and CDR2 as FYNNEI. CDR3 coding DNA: TGTGCCAGCAGTGAGGGAGTAGGCCAGTTTACTTCACCCCTCCACTTT. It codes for CASSEGVGQFTSPLHF.

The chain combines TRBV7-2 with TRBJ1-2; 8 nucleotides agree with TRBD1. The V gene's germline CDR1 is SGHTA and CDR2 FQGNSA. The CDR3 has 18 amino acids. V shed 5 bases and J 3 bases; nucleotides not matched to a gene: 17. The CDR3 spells CASSPQSEVRGQYYGYTF. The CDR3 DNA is TGTGCCAGCAGCCCACAATCCGAGGTCAGGGGGCAGTACTATGGCTACACCTTC.

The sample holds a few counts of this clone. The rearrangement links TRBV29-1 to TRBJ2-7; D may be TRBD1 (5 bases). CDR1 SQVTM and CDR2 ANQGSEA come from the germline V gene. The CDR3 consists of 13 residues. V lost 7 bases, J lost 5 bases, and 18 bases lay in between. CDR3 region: CSAQGSGSHEQYF. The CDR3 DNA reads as TGCAGCGCCCAGGGTTCGGGTAGCCACGAGCAGTACTTC.

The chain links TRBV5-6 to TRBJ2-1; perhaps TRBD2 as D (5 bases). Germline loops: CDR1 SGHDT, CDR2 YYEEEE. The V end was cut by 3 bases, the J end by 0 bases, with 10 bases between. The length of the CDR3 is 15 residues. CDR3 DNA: TGTGCCAGCAGCTCGCAACGGGGCTCCTACAATGAGCAGTTCTTC. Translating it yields CASSSQRGSYNEQFF.

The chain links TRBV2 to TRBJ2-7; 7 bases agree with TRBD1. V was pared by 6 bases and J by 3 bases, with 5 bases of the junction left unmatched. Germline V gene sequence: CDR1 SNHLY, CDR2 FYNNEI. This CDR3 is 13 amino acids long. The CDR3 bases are TGTGCCAGCAGGGACAGGTTACACTACGAGCAGTACTTC. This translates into CASRDRLHYEQYF.

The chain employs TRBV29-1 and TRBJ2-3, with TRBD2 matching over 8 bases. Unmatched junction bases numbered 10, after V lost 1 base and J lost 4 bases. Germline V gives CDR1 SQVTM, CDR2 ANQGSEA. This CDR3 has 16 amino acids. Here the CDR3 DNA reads TGCAGCGTTGAAGTTTATCCGGGGGGGCTGGCAGATACGCAGTATTTT. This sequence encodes CSVEVYPGGLADTQYF.

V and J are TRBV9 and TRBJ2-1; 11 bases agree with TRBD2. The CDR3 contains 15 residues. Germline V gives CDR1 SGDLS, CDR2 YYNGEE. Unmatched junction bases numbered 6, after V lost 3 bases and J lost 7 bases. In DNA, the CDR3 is TGTGCCAGCAGCGAGGTAGCGGGGGGGCGAAATGAGCAGTTCTTC. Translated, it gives CASSEVAGGRNEQFF.

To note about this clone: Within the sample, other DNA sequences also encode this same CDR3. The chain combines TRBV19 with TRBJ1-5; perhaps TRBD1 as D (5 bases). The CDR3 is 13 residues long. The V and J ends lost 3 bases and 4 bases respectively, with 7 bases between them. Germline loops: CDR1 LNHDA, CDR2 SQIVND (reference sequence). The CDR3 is CASSMGLNQPQHF. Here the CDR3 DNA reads TGTGCCAGTAGTATGGGGCTGAATCAGCCCCAGCATTTT.

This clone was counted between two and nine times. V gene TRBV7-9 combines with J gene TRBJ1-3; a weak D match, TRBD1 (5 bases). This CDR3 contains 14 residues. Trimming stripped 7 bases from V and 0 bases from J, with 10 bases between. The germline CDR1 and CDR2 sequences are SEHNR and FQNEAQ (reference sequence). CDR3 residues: CASTGGNSGNTIYF. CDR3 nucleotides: TGTGCCAGCACCGGGGGTAACTCTGGAAACACCATATATTTT.

CDR3 amino acids: CASSYSGTSAGKTQYF. As DNA, the CDR3 is TGTGCCAGCAGTTACTCCGGGACTAGCGCCGGAAAGACCCAGTACTTC. The V gene is TRBV6-5, the J gene TRBJ2-5; 10 bases fit TRBD2. Germline assignment: CDR1 MNHEY and CDR2 SVGAGI. The CDR3 runs to 16 residues. V gave up 0 bases and J gave up 6 bases; unmatched junction bases: 7.

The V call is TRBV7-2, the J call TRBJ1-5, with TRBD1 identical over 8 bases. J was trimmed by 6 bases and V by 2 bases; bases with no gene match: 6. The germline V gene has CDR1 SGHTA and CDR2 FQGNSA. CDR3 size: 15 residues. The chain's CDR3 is CASSLRTGPIQPQHF. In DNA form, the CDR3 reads TGTGCCAGCAGCTTACGGACAGGGCCCATTCAGCCCCAGCATTTT.

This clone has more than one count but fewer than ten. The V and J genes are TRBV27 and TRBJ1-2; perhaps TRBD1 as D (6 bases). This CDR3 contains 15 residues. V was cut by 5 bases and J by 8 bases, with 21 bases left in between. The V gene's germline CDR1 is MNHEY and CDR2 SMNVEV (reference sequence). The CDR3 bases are TGTGCCAGCAGTCCTACCCTACAGGGCTCTGAGGGCTACACCTTC. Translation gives CASSPTLQGSEGYTF.

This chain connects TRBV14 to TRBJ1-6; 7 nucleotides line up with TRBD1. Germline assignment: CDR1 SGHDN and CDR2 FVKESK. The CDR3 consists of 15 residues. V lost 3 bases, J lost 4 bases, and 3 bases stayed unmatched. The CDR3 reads CASSHGTVYNSPLHF. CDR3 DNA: TGTGCCAGCAGCCACGGGACAGTATATAATTCACCCCTCCACTTT. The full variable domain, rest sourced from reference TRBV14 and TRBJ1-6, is EAGVTQFPSHSVIEKGQTVTLRCDPISGHDNLYWYRRVMGKEIKFLLHFVKESKQDESGMPNNRFLAERTGGTYSTLKVQPAELEDSGVYFCASSHGTVYNSPLHFGNGTRLTVT.

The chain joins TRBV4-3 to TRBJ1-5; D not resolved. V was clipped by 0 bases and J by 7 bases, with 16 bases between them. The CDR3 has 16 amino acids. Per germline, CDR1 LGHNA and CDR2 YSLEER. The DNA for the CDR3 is TGCGCCAGCAGCCAAGAATTTTCGCGGGGTTGGCAGCCCCAGCATTTT. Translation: CASSQEFSRGWQPQHF.

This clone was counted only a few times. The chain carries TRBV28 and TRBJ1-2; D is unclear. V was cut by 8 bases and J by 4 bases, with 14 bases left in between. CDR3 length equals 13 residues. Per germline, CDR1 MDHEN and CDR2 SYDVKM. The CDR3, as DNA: TGTGCCAGCTACGGGTATAGCGGCTATGGCTACACCTTC. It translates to CASYGYSGYGYTF.

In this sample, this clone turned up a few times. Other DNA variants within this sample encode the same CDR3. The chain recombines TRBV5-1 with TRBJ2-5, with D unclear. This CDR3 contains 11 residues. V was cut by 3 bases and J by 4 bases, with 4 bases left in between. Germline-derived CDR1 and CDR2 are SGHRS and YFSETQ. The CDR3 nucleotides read TGCGCCAGCAGCTCTGGAGAGACCCAGTACTTC. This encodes CASSSGETQYF.

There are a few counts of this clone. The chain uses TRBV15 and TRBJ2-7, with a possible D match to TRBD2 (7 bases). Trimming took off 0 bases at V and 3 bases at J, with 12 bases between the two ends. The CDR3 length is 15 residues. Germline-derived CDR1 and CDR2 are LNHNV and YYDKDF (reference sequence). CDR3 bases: TGTGCCACCAGCAGAGATGGGGGCGGGGGCTACGAGCAGTACTTC. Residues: CATSRDGGGGYEQYF.

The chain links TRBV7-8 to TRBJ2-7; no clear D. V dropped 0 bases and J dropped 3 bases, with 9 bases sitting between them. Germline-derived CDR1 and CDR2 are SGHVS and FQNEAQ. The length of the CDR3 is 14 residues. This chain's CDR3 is CASSLAGMVYEQYF. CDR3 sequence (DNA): TGTGCCAGCAGCTTAGCGGGGATGGTCTACGAGCAGTACTTC. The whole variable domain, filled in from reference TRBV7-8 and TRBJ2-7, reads GAGVSQSPRYKVAKRGQDVALRCDPISGHVSLFWYQQALGQGPEFLTYFQNEAQLDKSGLPSDRFFAERPEGSVSTLKIQRTQQEDSAVYLCASSLAGMVYEQYFGPGTRLTVT.

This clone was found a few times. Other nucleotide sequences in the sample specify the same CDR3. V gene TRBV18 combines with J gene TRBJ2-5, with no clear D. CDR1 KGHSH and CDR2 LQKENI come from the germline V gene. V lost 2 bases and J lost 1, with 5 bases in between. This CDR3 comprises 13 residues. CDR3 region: CASSPDVQETQYF. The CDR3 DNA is TGTGCCAGCTCACCAGACGTCCAAGAGACCCAGTACTTC.

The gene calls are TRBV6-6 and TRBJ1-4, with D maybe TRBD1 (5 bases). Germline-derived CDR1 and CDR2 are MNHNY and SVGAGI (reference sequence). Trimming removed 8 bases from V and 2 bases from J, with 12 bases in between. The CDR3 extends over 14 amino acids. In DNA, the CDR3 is TGTGCCAGCCTCAGAGGGGCCACTAATGAAAAACTGTTTTTT. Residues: CASLRGATNEKLFF.

DNA of the CDR3: TGTGCCAGCACTCAATTGGACCCAAATCAGCCCCAGCATTTT. Encoded protein: CASTQLDPNQPQHF. The genes are TRBV6-6 and TRBJ1-5; D remains unclear. V was pared by 7 bases and J by 4 bases, with 14 bases between. Germline-derived CDR1 and CDR2 are MNHNY and SVGAGI (reference sequence). This CDR3 has 14 amino acids.

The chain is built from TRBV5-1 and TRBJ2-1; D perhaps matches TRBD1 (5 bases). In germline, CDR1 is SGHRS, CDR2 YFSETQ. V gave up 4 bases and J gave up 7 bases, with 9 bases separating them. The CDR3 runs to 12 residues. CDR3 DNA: TGCGCCAGCAGCCCCCCAGGGAATGAGCAGTTCTTC. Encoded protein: CASSPPGNEQFF.